One sample yielded the 30 T cell receptor beta chains listed below, sequenced in a study of cytomegalovirus exposure and HLA in healthy donors. Using immunoSEQ multiplex PCR, the repertoire was profiled, and TCRdb retains in-frame clones only, with some absent. Found here are some 250,000 clones, around 89% of them singletons; the top ten hold about 0.36%. Sequencing was carried out using PBMCs. The receptors derive from a woman between 18 and 30 years old in good health and CMV-seronegative.

The count of this clone is one. In nucleotides, the CDR3 is TGTGCCAGCAGCTTGGAGACAGAAGGTGAGCAGTTCTTC. It yields the protein CASSLETEGEQFF. J is TRBJ2-1 and V is TRBV5-4; a weak D match, TRBD1 (5 bases). This CDR3 region has 13 residues. V dropped 0 bases and J dropped 9 bases, with 10 bases sitting between them. The V gene's germline CDR1 is SGHNT and CDR2 YYREEE (reference sequence).

The V gene is TRBV4-1, the J gene TRBJ1-6; 9 nucleotides align to TRBD1. Germline V lookup: CDR1 MGHRA, CDR2 YSYEKL. CDR3 length: 16 amino acids. V lost 6 bases and J lost 4; bases outside the gene matches: 7. CDR3 sequence: CASSLPGQGYNSPLHF. In DNA form, the CDR3 reads TGCGCCAGCAGTCTCCCGGGACAGGGTTATAATTCACCCCTCCACTTT.

J is TRBJ2-3 and V is TRBV27; a weak D match, TRBD1 (5 bases). The germline V and J ends were trimmed by 1 base and 5 bases, with 16 bases remaining between them. The CDR3 covers 16 residues. Germline V lookup: CDR1 MNHEY, CDR2 SMNVEV (reference sequence). CDR3 sequence: CASSLFAQGRGDTQYF. The CDR3 DNA follows: TGTGCCAGCAGTTTATTCGCGCAGGGCCGCGGAGATACGCAGTATTTT.

The genes are TRBV19 and TRBJ1-1; 7 nucleotides line up with TRBD1. V shed 6 bases, J shed 7 bases, and the junction held 8 bases outside the gene matches. From germline, CDR1 is LNHDA and CDR2 SQIVND (reference sequence). The CDR3 sequence is 13 residues long. The CDR3 is CASSQDRASEAFF. CDR3 sequence (DNA): TGTGCCAGTAGCCAAGACAGGGCTAGTGAAGCTTTCTTT.

The chain is built from TRBV9 and TRBJ2-7; D possibly corresponds to TRBD1 (7 bases). CDR3 length: 15 residues. The V end lost 0 bases, the J end lost 2 bases, and 12 bases lay between the germline ends. Germline CDR1 SGDLS, CDR2 YYNGEE. The CDR3 loop is CASSVGRGVTYEQYF. CDR3 bases: TGTGCCAGCAGCGTAGGCAGGGGGGTAACCTACGAGCAGTACTTC.

J is TRBJ1-4 and V is TRBV28; D is uncertain. CDR1 and CDR2 from the germline V gene are MDHEN and SYDVKM. V gave up 5 bases and J gave up 8 bases, with 18 bases separating them. The length of the CDR3 is 15 residues. The CDR3 DNA sequence: TGTGCCAGCAGTCCTCCGAGGCTGAGGAGAGAAAAACTGTTTTTT. It codes for CASSPPRLRREKLFF. Combining the CDR3 with reference TRBV28 and TRBJ1-4 gives the whole variable domain DVKVTQSSRYLVKRTGEKVFLECVQDMDHENMFWYRQDPGLGLRLIYFSYDVKMKEKGDIPEGYSVSREKKERFSLILESASTNQTSMYLCASSPPRLRREKLFFGSGTQLSVL.

This clone occurred once. CDR3 DNA: TGTGCCAGCAGCCTACAGGGGAGGAACAATCAGCCCCAGCATTTT. Encoded protein: CASSLQGRNNQPQHF. V and J are TRBV28 and TRBJ1-5, with 7 bases lining up with TRBD1. Germline lookup yields CDR1 MDHEN and CDR2 SYDVKM. The CDR3 is 15 residues long. With V trimmed by 6 bases and J by 3 bases, 8 bases remained unmatched.

V usage is TRBV7-6 and J usage is TRBJ2-1; D gene ambiguous. V lost 1 base and J lost 10, with 5 bases in between. The CDR3 has 11 amino acids. Per germline, CDR1 SGHVS and CDR2 FNYEAQ. The CDR3 sequence is CASSLGREQFF. The CDR3 nucleotides are TGTGCCAGCAGCTTAGGCAGAGAGCAGTTCTTC.

J is TRBJ2-5 and V is TRBV23-1; D may be TRBD1 (5 bases). TRBV23-1 qualifies as an ORF whose function is uncertain. The CDR3 loop spans 13 amino acids. Trimming cost V 4 bases and J 2 bases, with 8 bases left between them. CDR3 sequence: CASSLQGQETQYF. The CDR3 DNA reads TGCGCCAGCAGTCTCCAGGGTCAAGAGACCCAGTACTTC.

V and J are TRBV6-6 and TRBJ1-6; TRBD1 might be the D (6 bases). V was pared by 5 bases and J by 8 bases, with 13 bases between. Germline V gene lookup returns CDR1 MNHNY and CDR2 SVGAGI (reference sequence). The CDR3 sequence is 14 residues long. CDR3 nucleotides: TGTGCCAGCAGTCCAGGGGTTTCGGATTCACCCCTCCACTTT. The encoded protein is CASSPGVSDSPLHF.

The chain links TRBV28 to TRBJ1-5; D is possibly TRBD1 (5 bases). The CDR3 spans 17 residues. V was cut by 5 bases and J by 4 bases, with 21 bases left in between. Germline CDR1 and CDR2: MDHEN and SYDVKM. CDR3 loop: CASSTTLVMTENQPQHF. The CDR3 coding sequence is TGTGCCAGCAGTACTACATTGGTTATGACAGAGAATCAGCCCCAGCATTTT.

This clone has only a few counts. The J gene is TRBJ1-1, the V gene TRBV30; tentative D call: TRBD1 (5 bases). Per germline, CDR1 GTSNPN and CDR2 SVGIG (reference sequence). Trimming stripped 0 bases from V and 3 bases from J, with 14 bases between. The CDR3 loop spans 15 amino acids. The DNA for the CDR3 is TGTGCCTGGAGTGTACTTGACAGTGGGGACACTGAAGCTTTCTTT. Its protein is CAWSVLDSGDTEAFF.

The count of this clone is one. The chain combines TRBV6-5 with TRBJ2-1; D possibly corresponds to TRBD2 (7 bases). This CDR3 has 15 amino acids. CDR1 is MNHEY, CDR2 SVGAGI, per germline. V was cut by 5 bases and J by 2 bases, with 13 bases left in between. CDR3 region: CASSPRGGAYNEQFF. CDR3 in DNA: TGTGCCAGCAGTCCTAGGGGGGGCGCCTACAATGAGCAGTTCTTC.

J is TRBJ1-1 and V is TRBV14, with 12 bases identical to TRBD1. The CDR3 covers 16 residues. V lost 4 bases to trimming and J lost 1 base; unmatched junction nucleotides: 4. The germline CDR1 and CDR2 sequences are SGHDN and FVKESK. In DNA, the CDR3 is TGTGCCAGCAGCCCTGGGACAGGGGGCGCGAACACTGAAGCTTTCTTT. It is translated as CASSPGTGGANTEAFF.

V gene TRBV14 combines with J gene TRBJ1-1; D is undetermined. CDR1 SGHDN and CDR2 FVKESK come from the germline V gene. The V end lost 3 bases, the J end lost 3 bases, and 8 bases lay between the germline ends. The CDR3 is 13 amino acids. The CDR3 DNA is TGTGCCAGCAGCCAGCCAGTGGACACTGAAGCTTTCTTT. This encodes CASSQPVDTEAFF.

The chain employs TRBV5-4 and TRBJ2-5, with 10 bases fitting TRBD2. In germline, CDR1 is SGHNT, CDR2 YYREEE (reference sequence). V dropped 1 base and J dropped 9; count of bases not matched to a gene: 9. The CDR3 loop spans 15 amino acids. The CDR3 here is CASSLYSSGGQAQYF. As DNA, the CDR3 is TGTGCCAGCAGCTTGTATTCTAGCGGGGGTCAGGCCCAGTACTTC.

This chain links TRBV9 with TRBJ2-1; D call uncertain. Trimming cost V 0 bases and J 8 bases, with 15 bases left between them. In germline, CDR1 is SGDLS, CDR2 YYNGEE. The CDR3 consists of 15 residues. CDR3 protein: CASSVEYAGVDEQFF. The CDR3 bases are TGTGCCAGCAGCGTAGAGTACGCAGGCGTCGATGAGCAGTTCTTC.

The chain carries TRBV7-9 and TRBJ1-2; 7 bases map to TRBD1. This CDR3 spans 12 amino acids. The V segment lost 4 bases and the J segment 12 bases; nucleotides outside the gene matches: 8. In germline, CDR1 is SEHNR, CDR2 FQNEAQ (reference sequence). Here the CDR3 reads CASSSKAGGHTF. CDR3 sequence (DNA): TGTGCCAGCAGCTCTAAAGCAGGGGGGCACACCTTC.

This sequence joins TRBV19 and TRBJ2-2; TRBD2 might be the D (5 bases). The CDR3 runs to 13 residues. Germline CDR1 LNHDA, CDR2 SQIVND (reference sequence). V was shortened by 3 bases and J by 5 bases, with 7 bases between the two germline ends. The CDR3 coding sequence is TGTGCCAGTAGTATCGGGGTTACCGGGGAGCTGTTTTTT. It is translated as CASSIGVTGELFF.

The chain employs TRBV6-1 and TRBJ2-7; TRBD2 matches at 9 bases. Per germline, CDR1 MNHNS and CDR2 SASEGT. The CDR3 length is 14 residues. Germline trimming cut 8 bases from V and 0 bases from J; bases unmatched to any gene: 5. This CDR3 reads CASEDSGGSYEQYV. CDR3 DNA sequence: TGTGCCAGCGAGGATAGCGGGGGCTCCTACGAGCAGTACGTC.

The chain links TRBV5-6 to TRBJ2-7; 9 nucleotides match TRBD1. This CDR3 region has 14 residues. V dropped 1 base and J dropped 4; count of bases not matched to a gene: 3. The V gene's germline CDR1 is SGHDT and CDR2 YYEEEE. CDR3 nucleotides: TGTGCCAGCAGCTTGTACAGGGGGCAGTACGAGCAGTACTTC. Residues: CASSLYRGQYEQYF.

The chain links TRBV9 to TRBJ2-7; TRBD1 agrees at 10 bases. This CDR3 spans 15 amino acids. CDR1 is SGDLS, CDR2 YYNGEE, per germline. The ends lost 3 bases at V and 3 bases at J; junction bases unmatched: 6. Written as DNA, the CDR3 is TGTGCCAGCAGCGCAGACGACAGGGGGCACTACGAGCAGTACTTC. This gives the protein CASSADDRGHYEQYF.

The V call is TRBV19, the J call TRBJ1-1; D not resolved. From germline, CDR1 is LNHDA and CDR2 SQIVND (reference sequence). The CDR3 spans 13 residues. Trimming removed 2 bases from V and 3 bases from J, with 7 bases in between. CDR3: CASSINIDTEAFF. CDR3 DNA sequence: TGTGCCAGTAGTATAAATATCGACACTGAAGCTTTCTTT.

This sequence joins TRBV29-1 and TRBJ1-2; D uncertain. Germline assignment: CDR1 SQVTM and CDR2 ANQGSEA. This CDR3 spans 14 amino acids. Deletions cut 3 bases from V and 2 bases from J, with 13 bases between. The CDR3 coding sequence is TGCAGCGTTGACCGCGGTAGTTACAACTATGGCTACACCTTC. Amino acids: CSVDRGSYNYGYTF.

The chain has TRBV2 and TRBJ1-4; TRBD1 might be the D (5 bases). The CDR3 is made up of 14 amino acids. Germline V gene sequence: CDR1 SNHLY, CDR2 FYNNEI. The V gene lost 8 bases and the J gene lost 3 bases, with 13 bases spanning the gap. The CDR3 sequence is CASADSFPNEKLFF. The CDR3 DNA reads as TGTGCCAGCGCAGACAGTTTTCCTAATGAAAAACTGTTTTTT.

The CDR3 reads CASSPTPHADQPQHF. The CDR3 nucleotides read TGCGCCAGCAGCCCGACCCCACATGCGGATCAGCCCCAGCATTTT. The chain links TRBV5-1 to TRBJ1-5; D is unresolved. This CDR3 is built from 15 residues. Germline CDR1 and CDR2: SGHRS and YFSETQ. The V end was cut by 4 bases, the J end by 5 bases, with 16 bases between.

Remarks on this clone: At one end, the junction sequence differs from germline, possibly due to a read error. J is TRBJ2-2 and V is TRBV29-1, with 8 bases identical to TRBD1. This CDR3 spans 17 amino acids. Germline V lookup: CDR1 SQVTM, CDR2 ANQGSEA. CDR3: CSVEEAAGGPYTGELFF. For the CDR3, the DNA is TGCAGCGTCGAAGAAGCGGCAGGGGGCCCCTACACCGGGGAGCTGTTTTTT.

The V and J genes are TRBV7-3 and TRBJ2-1, with 9 bases matching TRBD2. Germline V lookup: CDR1 SGHTA, CDR2 FQGTGA. This CDR3 contains 15 residues. The trim removed 5 bases at V and 4 bases at J, leaving 6 bases unmatched. CDR3: CASSLGLANYNEQFF. The CDR3 bases are TGTGCCAGCAGCCTAGGACTAGCGAATTACAATGAGCAGTTCTTC.

The chain carries TRBV6-5 and TRBJ2-5; TRBD2 matches 8 bases. The CDR3 length is 14 residues. Germline V gives CDR1 MNHEY, CDR2 SVGAGI. V shed 6 bases and J 5 bases; nucleotides not matched to a gene: 8. The DNA of the CDR3 is TGTGCCAGCAGGGGACGGGGGGGCCTGGAGACCCAGTACTTC. Its translation: CASRGRGGLETQYF.

The chain combines TRBV11-2 with TRBJ1-5, with TRBD1 as a possible D gene (5 bases). This CDR3 is built from 15 residues. The germline V and J ends were trimmed by 1 base and 3 bases, with 10 bases remaining between them. Germline lookup yields CDR1 SGHAT and CDR2 FQNNGV. CDR3 sequence: CASSLGEGFNQPQHF. In DNA form, the CDR3 reads TGTGCCAGCAGCTTAGGGGAGGGGTTCAATCAGCCCCAGCATTTT. The variable domain in full, completed from reference TRBV11-2 and TRBJ1-5, reads EAGVAQSPRYKIIEKRQSVAFWCNPISGHATLYWYQQILGQGPKLLIQFQNNGVVDDSQLPKDRFSAERLKGVDSTLKIQPAKLEDSAVYLCASSLGEGFNQPQHFGDGTRLSIL.